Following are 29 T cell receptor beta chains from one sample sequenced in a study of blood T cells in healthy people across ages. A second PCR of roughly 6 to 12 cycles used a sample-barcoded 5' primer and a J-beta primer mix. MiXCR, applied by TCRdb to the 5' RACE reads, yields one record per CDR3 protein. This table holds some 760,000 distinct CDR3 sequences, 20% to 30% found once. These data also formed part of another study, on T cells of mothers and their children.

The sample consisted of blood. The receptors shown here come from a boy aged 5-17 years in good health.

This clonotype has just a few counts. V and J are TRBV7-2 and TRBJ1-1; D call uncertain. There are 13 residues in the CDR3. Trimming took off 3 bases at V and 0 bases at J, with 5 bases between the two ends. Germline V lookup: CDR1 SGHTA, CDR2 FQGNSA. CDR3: CASSLTMNTEAFF. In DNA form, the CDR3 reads TGTGCCAGCAGCTTGACCATGAACACTGAAGCTTTCTTT. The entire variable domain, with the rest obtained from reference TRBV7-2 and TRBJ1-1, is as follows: GAGVSQSPSNKVTEKGKDVELRCDPISGHTALYWYRQSLGQGLEFLIYFQGNSAPDKSGLPSDRFSAERTGGSVSTLTIQRTQQEDSAVYLCASSLTMNTEAFFGQGTRLTVV.

Here the CDR3 reads CASSEGITEAFF. The CDR3 DNA reads TGTGCCAGCAGTGAAGGGATCACTGAAGCTTTCTTT. This chain links TRBV6-1 with TRBJ1-1; no clear D gene. With 1 base removed from V and 4 bases from J, the gap between germline ends came to 4 bases. The CDR3 runs to 12 residues. Per the germline V gene, CDR1 is MNHNS and CDR2 is SASEGT.

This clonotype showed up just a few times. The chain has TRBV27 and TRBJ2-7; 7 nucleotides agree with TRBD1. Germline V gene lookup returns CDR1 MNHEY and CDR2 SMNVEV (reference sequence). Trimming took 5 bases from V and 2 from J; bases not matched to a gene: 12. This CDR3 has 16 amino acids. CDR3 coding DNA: TGTGCCAGCAGTCCGTTGACAGGGTGGGTAACCTACGAGCAGTACTTC. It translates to CASSPLTGWVTYEQYF.

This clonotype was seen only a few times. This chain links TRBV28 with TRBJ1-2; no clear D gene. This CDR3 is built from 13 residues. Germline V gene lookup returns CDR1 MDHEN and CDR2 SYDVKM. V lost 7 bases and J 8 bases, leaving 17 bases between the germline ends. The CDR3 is CASTPIGLGGYTF. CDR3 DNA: TGTGCCAGCACCCCCATCGGATTGGGGGGCTACACCTTC.

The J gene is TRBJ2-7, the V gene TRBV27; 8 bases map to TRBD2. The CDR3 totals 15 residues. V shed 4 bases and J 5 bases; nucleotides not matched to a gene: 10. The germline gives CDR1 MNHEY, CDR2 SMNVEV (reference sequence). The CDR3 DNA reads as TGTGCCAGCAGTTCATCAGCGGGAGAATTCAACGAGCAGTACTTC. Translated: CASSSSAGEFNEQYF.

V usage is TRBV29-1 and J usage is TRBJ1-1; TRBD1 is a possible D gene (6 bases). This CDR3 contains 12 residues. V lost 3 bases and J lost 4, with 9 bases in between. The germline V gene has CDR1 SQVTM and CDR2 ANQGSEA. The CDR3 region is CSVERGGTEAFF. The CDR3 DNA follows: TGCAGCGTTGAGCGAGGGGGCACTGAAGCTTTCTTT.

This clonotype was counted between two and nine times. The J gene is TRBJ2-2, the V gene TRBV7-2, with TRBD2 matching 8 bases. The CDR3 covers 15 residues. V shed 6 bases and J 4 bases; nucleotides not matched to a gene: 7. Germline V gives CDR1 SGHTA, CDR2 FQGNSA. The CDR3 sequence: CASRRGGKLTGELFF. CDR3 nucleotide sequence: TGTGCCAGCAGGCGCGGGGGGAAACTCACCGGGGAGCTGTTTTTT. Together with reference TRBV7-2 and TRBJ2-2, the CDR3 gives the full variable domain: GAGVSQSPSNKVTEKGKDVELRCDPISGHTALYWYRQSLGQGLEFLIYFQGNSAPDKSGLPSDRFSAERTGGSVSTLTIQRTQQEDSAVYLCASRRGGKLTGELFFGEGSRLTVL.

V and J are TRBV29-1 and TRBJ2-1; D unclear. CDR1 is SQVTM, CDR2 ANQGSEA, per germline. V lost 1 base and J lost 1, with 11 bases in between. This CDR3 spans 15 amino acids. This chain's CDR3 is CSVEVILESYNEQFF. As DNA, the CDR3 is TGCAGCGTTGAAGTTATACTGGAATCCTACAATGAGCAGTTCTTC.

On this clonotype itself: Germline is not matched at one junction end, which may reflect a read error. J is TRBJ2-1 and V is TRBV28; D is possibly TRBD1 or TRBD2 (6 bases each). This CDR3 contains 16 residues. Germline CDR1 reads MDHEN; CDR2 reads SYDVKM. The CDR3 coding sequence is TGTGCCAGCAGTTTAGGTGGGGCCACGGGGGCCGGTGAGCACTTCTTC. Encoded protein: CASSLGGATGAGEHFF.

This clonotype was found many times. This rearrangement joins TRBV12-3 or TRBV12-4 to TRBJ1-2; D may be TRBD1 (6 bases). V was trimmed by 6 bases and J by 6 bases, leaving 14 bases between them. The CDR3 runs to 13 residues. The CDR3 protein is CASSYITGNGYTF. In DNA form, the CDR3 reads TGTGCCAGCAGCTATATAACAGGGAATGGCTACACCTTC.

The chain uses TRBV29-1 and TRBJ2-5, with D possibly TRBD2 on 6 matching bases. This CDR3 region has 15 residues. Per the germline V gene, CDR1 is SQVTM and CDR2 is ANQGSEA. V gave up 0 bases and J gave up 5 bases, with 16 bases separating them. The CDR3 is CSVEDRGRAGETQYF. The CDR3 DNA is TGCAGCGTTGAAGATCGAGGTCGCGCGGGGGAGACCCAGTACTTC.

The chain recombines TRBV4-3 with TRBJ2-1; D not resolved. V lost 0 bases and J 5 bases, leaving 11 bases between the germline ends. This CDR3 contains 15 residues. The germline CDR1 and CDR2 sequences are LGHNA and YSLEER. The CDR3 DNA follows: TGCGCCAGCAGCCAAGATCTAACCCCCAACAATGAGCAGTTCTTC. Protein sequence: CASSQDLTPNNEQFF.

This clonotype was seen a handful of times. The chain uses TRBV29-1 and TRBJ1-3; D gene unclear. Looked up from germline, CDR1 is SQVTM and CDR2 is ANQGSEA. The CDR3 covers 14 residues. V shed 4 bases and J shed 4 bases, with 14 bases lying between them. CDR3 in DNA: TGCAGCGTTGCACTTCGGCTAGAGGGAAACACCATATATTTT. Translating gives CSVALRLEGNTIYF.

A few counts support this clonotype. The DNA for the CDR3 is TGCGCCAGCAGCCATCCTCCGACAGTGCCTACCTACAATGAGCAGTTCTTC. It yields the protein CASSHPPTVPTYNEQFF. The chain carries TRBV4-3 and TRBJ2-1, with D possibly matching TRBD1 (5 bases). Trimming stripped 3 bases from V and 2 bases from J, with 17 bases between. Looked up from germline, CDR1 is LGHNA and CDR2 is YSLEER. The CDR3 covers 17 residues.

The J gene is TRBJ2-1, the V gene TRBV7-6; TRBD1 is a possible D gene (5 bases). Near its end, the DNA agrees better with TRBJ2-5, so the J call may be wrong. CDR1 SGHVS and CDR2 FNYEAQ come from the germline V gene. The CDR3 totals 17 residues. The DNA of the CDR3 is TGTGCCAGCAGCTCCCTACATGGGATTGGACACTGGGAGACCCAGTACTTC. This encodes CASSSLHGIGHWETQYF.

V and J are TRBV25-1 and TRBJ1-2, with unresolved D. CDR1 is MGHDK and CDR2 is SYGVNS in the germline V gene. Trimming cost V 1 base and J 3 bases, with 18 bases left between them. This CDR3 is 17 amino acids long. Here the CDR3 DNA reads TGTGCCAGCAGTGAATTCTTCCCCTGGAAGGGCGACTATGGCTACACCTTC. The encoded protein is CASSEFFPWKGDYGYTF.

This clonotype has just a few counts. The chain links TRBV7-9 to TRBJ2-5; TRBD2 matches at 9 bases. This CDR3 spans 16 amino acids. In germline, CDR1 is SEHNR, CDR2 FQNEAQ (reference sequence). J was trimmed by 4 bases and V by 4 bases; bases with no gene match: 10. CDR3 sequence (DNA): TGTGCCAGCAGCTCCACCCGGACTAGCGTGGTAGAGACCCAGTACTTC. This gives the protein CASSSTRTSVVETQYF.

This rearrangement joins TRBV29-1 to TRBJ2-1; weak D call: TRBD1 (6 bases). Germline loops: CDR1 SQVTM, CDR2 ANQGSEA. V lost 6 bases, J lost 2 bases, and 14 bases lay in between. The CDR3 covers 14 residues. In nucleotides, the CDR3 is TGCAGCGTCCAGAGGGGGATCGCCTACAATGAGCAGTTCTTC. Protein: CSVQRGIAYNEQFF.

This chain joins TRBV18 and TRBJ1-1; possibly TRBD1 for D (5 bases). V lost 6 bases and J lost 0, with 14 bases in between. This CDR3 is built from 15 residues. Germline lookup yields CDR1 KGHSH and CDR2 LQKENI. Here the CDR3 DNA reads TGTGCCAGCTCCGAGCCCGACAGATTGAACACTGAAGCTTTCTTT. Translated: CASSEPDRLNTEAFF.

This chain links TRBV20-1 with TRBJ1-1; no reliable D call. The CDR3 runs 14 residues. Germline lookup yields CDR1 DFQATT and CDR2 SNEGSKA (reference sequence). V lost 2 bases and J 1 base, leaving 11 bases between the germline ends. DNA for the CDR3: TGCAGTGCTAGACGGCAGAGAGGGAACACTGAAGCTTTCTTT. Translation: CSARRQRGNTEAFF.

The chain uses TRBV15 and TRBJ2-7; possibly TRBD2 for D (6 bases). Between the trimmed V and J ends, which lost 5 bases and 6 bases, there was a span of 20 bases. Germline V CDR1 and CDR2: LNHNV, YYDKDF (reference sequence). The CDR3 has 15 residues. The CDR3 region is CATSWDEEGTLEQYF. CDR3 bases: TGTGCCACCAGCTGGGATGAGGAGGGCACTCTCGAGCAGTACTTC.

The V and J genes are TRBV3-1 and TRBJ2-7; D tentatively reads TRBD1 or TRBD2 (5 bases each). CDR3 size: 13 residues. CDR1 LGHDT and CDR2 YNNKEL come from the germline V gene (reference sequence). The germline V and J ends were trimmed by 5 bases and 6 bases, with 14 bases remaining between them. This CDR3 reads CASSGDRGAEQYF. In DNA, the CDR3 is TGTGCCAGCAGCGGGGACCGGGGAGCCGAGCAGTACTTC.

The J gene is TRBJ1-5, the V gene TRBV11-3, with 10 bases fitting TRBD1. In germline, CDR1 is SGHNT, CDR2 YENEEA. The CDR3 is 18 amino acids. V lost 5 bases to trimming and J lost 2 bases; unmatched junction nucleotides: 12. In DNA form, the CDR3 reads TGTGCCAGCAGCCCGGGACAGGGGTCTAGAGGGGGCAATCAGCCCCAGCATTTT. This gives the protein CASSPGQGSRGGNQPQHF. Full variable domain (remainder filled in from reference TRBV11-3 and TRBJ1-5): EAGVVQSPRYKIIEKKQPVAFWCNPISGHNTLYWYLQNLGQGPELLIRYENEEAVDDSQLPKDRFSAERLKGVDSTLKIQPAELGDSAVYLCASSPGQGSRGGNQPQHFGDGTRLSIL.

The CDR3 reads CASSAHRQGYYEQYF. The CDR3 DNA sequence: TGTGCCAGCAGCGCGCATCGACAGGGATACTACGAGCAGTACTTC. The chain has TRBV9 and TRBJ2-7, with 7 bases fitting TRBD1. Per the germline V gene, CDR1 is SGDLS and CDR2 is YYNGEE. Trimming at V came to 3 bases and at J to 3 bases, leaving 9 bases not matched to a gene. The CDR3 has 15 residues.

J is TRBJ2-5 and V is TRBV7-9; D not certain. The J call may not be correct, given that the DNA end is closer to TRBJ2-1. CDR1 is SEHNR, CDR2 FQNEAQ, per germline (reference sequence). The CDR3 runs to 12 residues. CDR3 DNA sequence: TGTGCCAGCAGCGCCCCTTGGGGTGAGCAGTTCTTC. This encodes CASSAPWGEQFF.

The CDR3: CASSQVRVYEQYF. The CDR3 DNA sequence: TGTGCCAGCAGCCAAGTTAGGGTCTACGAGCAGTACTTC. The V call is TRBV3-1, the J call TRBJ2-7, with D hard to call. Trimming took off 1 base at V and 3 bases at J, with 7 bases between the two ends. CDR3 length equals 13 residues. Germline values: CDR1 LGHDT, CDR2 YNNKEL (reference sequence).

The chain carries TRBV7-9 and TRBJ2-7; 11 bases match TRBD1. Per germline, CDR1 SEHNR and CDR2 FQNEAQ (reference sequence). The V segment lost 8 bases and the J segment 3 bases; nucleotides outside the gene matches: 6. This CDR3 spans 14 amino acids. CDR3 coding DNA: TGTGCCAGCGAACCGGGACAGGGGGGCTACGAGCAGTACTTC. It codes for CASEPGQGGYEQYF.

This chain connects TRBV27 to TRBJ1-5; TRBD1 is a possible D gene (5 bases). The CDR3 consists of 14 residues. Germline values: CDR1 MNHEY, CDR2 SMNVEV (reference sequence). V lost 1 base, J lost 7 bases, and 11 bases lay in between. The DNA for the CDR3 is TGTGCCAGCAGTTTATTTGGGGGTGGGCAGCCCCAGCATTTT. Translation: CASSLFGGGQPQHF.

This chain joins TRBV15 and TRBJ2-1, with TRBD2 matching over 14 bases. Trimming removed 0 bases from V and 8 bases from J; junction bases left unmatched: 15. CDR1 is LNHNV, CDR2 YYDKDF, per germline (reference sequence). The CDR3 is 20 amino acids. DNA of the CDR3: TGTGCCACCAGCAGAGACCAGGGACTAGCGGGAGTAATAGGCGGCGATGAGCAGTTCTTC. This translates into CATSRDQGLAGVIGGDEQFF.